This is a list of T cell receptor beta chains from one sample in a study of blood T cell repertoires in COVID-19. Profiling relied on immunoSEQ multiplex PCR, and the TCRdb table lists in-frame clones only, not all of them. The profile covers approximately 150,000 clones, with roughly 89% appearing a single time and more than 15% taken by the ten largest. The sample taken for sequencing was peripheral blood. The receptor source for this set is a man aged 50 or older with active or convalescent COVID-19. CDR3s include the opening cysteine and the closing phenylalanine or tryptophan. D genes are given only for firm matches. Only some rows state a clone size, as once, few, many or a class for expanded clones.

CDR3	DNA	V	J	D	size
CASSMSTSGNYEQYF	TGTGCCAGTAGTATGTCGACTAGCGGGAACTACGAGCAGTACTTC	TRBV19	TRBJ2-7	TRBD2	NA
CASSKSLCGAFF	TGTGCCAGCAGCAAATCGCTATGCGGTGCTTTCTTT	TRBV21-1	TRBJ1-1	NA	NA
CASGQGAYNEQFF	TGTGCCAGCGGGCAGGGGGCCTACAATGAGCAGTTCTTC	TRBV9	TRBJ2-1	TRBD1	NA
CASSAGGVDLAKNIQYF	TGTGCCAGCAGCGCCGGCGGGGTCGATTTAGCCAAAAACATTCAGTACTTC	TRBV5-4	TRBJ2-4	NA	NA
CASSLVFGGASNEQYF	TGTGCCAGCAGCTTAGTGTTCGGGGGGGCCTCGAACGAGCAGTACTTC	TRBV7-6	TRBJ2-7	TRBD2	NA
CASSPLDREETQYF	TGTGCCAGCTCACCCCTGGACAGGGAAGAGACCCAGTACTTC	TRBV18	TRBJ2-5	TRBD1	NA
CASSLLAGGLGTDTQYF	TGCGCCAGCAGCTTATTAGCGGGAGGCCTAGGCACAGATACGCAGTATTTT	TRBV5-1	TRBJ2-3	TRBD2	NA
CASSHPNSPGQGFYEQYF	TGTGCCAGCAGCCACCCCAATTCCCCGGGACAGGGGTTCTACGAGCAGTACTTC	TRBV11-2	TRBJ2-7	TRBD1	few
CASSQAGVQGFYEQFF	TGCGCCAGCAGCCAAGCGGGTGTTCAGGGATTCTATGAGCAGTTCTTC	TRBV4-3	TRBJ2-1	NA	NA
CAWRGGLAGVGLSYEQYF	TGTGCCTGGAGGGGGGGACTAGCGGGAGTTGGACTCTCCTACGAGCAGTACTTC	TRBV30	TRBJ2-7	TRBD2	NA
CASKKWDRGMNTEAFF	TGTGCCAGCAAAAAATGGGACAGGGGCATGAACACTGAAGCTTTCTTT	TRBV9	TRBJ1-1	TRBD1	NA
CASSLQTGNSGNTIYF	TGTGCCAGCAGCTTGCAGACAGGCAACTCTGGAAACACCATATATTTT	TRBV3-1/TRBV3-2	TRBJ1-3	NA	once
CASSRGLSSTDTQYF	TGTGCCAGCAGCCGGGGACTGTCTAGCACAGATACGCAGTATTTT	TRBV3-1/TRBV3-2	TRBJ2-3	NA	NA
CSVATSGIHGYTF	TGCAGCGTTGCCACCTCGGGAATCCATGGCTACACCTTC	TRBV29-1	TRBJ1-2	NA	NA
CASSVEDIQYF	TGCGCCAGTTCGGTGGAGGACATTCAGTACTTC	TRBV10-2	TRBJ2-4	NA	NA
CASSYGQGGNSPLHF	TGCGCCAGCAGCTATGGACAGGGAGGGAATTCACCCCTCCACTTT	TRBV5-1	TRBJ1-6	TRBD1	few
CASNPIDSSYEQYF	TGTGCCAGCAACCCTATCGACAGCTCCTACGAGCAGTACTTC	TRBV6-5	TRBJ2-7	NA	NA
CASSPTGPEAFF	TGTGCCAGCAGCCCGACAGGGCCTGAAGCTTTCTTT	TRBV2	TRBJ1-1	TRBD1	NA
CASSPRLAGGGYNEQFF	TGTGCCAGCAGTCCTCGACTAGCGGGGGGGGGCTACAATGAGCAGTTCTTC	TRBV25-1	TRBJ2-1	TRBD2	NA
CASSLMDQRNEQFF	TGTGCCAGCAGCTTAATGGATCAGCGCAATGAGCAGTTCTTC	TRBV5-5	TRBJ2-1	NA	NA
CASLPQGGSGANVLTF	TGTGCCAGCTTACCGCAGGGGGGCTCTGGGGCCAACGTCCTGACTTTC	TRBV2	TRBJ2-6	NA	NA
CASSELLAGGPGTDTQYF	TGTGCCAGCAGTGAACTTTTAGCGGGAGGGCCGGGCACAGATACGCAGTATTTT	TRBV6-1	TRBJ2-3	TRBD2	NA